This TCR beta chain was identified in a study of technical replicates of blood from a few donors. The length of the CDR3 is 12 residues. Germline assignment: CDR1 SEHNR and CDR2 FQNEAQ (reference sequence). V was cut by 5 bases and J by 4 bases, with 9 bases left in between. TCRdb's table, derived via immunoSEQ multiplex PCR, lists solely in-frame clones and lacks some. The sample has roughly 80,000 clones, about 94% seen once. V and J are TRBV7-9 and TRBJ2-7; tentatively, D is TRBD1 (6 bases). Sequenced: T cells isolated from PBMCs. The receptor was isolated from a human donor in good health. DNA of the CDR3: TGTGCCAGCAGCAACAGGGTTTACGAGCAGTACTTC. Residues: CASSNRVYEQYF.